A selection of T cell receptor beta chains follows, all from one sample in a study of beta chain features in type 1 diabetes. Sequencing was performed with immunoSEQ multiplex PCR; in TCRdb, only in-frame clones are kept and a portion is missing. The sample has roughly 300,000 clones, around 15% seen once. The sequenced sample consisted of central memory CD4+ T cells from blood. The receptors come from a man aged 25 to 40 in good health. Each CDR3 is given with its conserved first and last residue. The D gene is left open where the match is weak. Expanded clones are given a class, and other clones once, few, many or no size at all.

TRBV19,TRBJ1-5,few,.,CASSGTRTVNQPQHF,TGTGCCAGTAGTGGGACCAGGACAGTCAATCAGCCCCAGCATTTT
TRBV15,TRBJ2-1,.,TRBD2,CATVPSGGEYNEQFF,TGTGCCACCGTCCCTAGTGGGGGGGAATACAATGAGCAGTTCTTC
TRBV28,TRBJ1-1,few,.,CASRSDPFTEAFF,TGTGCCAGCAGATCTGACCCGTTCACTGAAGCTTTCTTT
TRBV5-4,TRBJ1-1,.,.,CASSLRAGGRTEAFF,TGTGCCAGCAGCTTGAGGGCGGGGGGAAGGACTGAAGCTTTCTTT
TRBV18,TRBJ2-5,.,.,CASSRSSLSQETQYF,TGTGCCAGCTCACGGAGTAGCCTGAGTCAAGAGACCCAGTACTTC
TRBV5-6,TRBJ2-5,.,TRBD2,CASSSAGGRQTQYF,TGTGCCAGCAGCTCCGCTGGCGGGAGGCAGACCCAGTACTTC
TRBV7-2,TRBJ2-4,.,.,CASSLQKTGKNIQYF,TGTGCCAGCAGTTTGCAGAAGACAGGAAAAAACATTCAGTACTTC
TRBV29-1,TRBJ1-1,few,.,CSAHPPGRTEAFF,TGCAGCGCACACCCCCCGGGACGAACTGAAGCTTTCTTT
TRBV9,TRBJ2-1,.,.,CAHERDIYNEQFF,TGTGCCCATGAGCGGGACATCTACAATGAGCAGTTCTTC
TRBV18,TRBJ1-1,.,.,CASSPSTGGNTEAFF,TGTGCCAGCTCACCATCGACAGGAGGGAACACTGAAGCTTTCTTT
TRBV6-1,TRBJ1-6,few,TRBD1,CASGTGNSPLHF,TGTGCCAGCGGGACAGGGAATTCACCCCTCCACTTT
TRBV7-9,TRBJ2-1,.,.,CASSPVSGDNEQFF,TGTGCCAGCAGCCCCGTCTCGGGAGACAATGAGCAGTTCTTC
TRBV5-6,TRBJ2-3,few,TRBD1,CASSLGTDTDTQYF,TGTGCCAGCAGCTTAGGGACAGACACAGATACGCAGTATTTT
TRBV13,TRBJ1-1,.,.,CASRSQGYTEAFF,TGTGCCAGCAGATCTCAGGGTTACACTGAAGCTTTCTTT
TRBV4-2,TRBJ1-2,few,TRBD1,CASSHDRDGYTF,TGTGCCAGCAGCCATGACAGGGACGGCTACACCTTC
TRBV10-3,TRBJ1-2,few,.,CAISAEVNYGYTF,TGTGCCATCAGTGCAGAAGTTAACTATGGCTACACCTTC
TRBV30,TRBJ2-3,.,.,CAWSVKDTQYF,TGTGCCTGGAGCGTGAAGGATACGCAGTATTTT
TRBV19,TRBJ1-5,.,.,CASSIPRDISNQPQHF,TGTGCCAGTAGTATACCCCGGGACATTAGCAATCAGCCCCAGCATTTT
TRBV5-1,TRBJ2-4,.,TRBD2,CASSLVPSGSGAKNIQYF,TGCGCCAGCAGCTTGGTCCCTAGCGGGAGCGGAGCCAAAAACATTCAGTACTTC
TRBV4-3,TRBJ1-4,few,.,CASSQSSGRVPKKKLFF,TGCGCCAGCAGCCAATCAAGCGGGAGAGTACCGAAAAAGAAACTGTTTTTT
TRBV7-2,TRBJ1-4,few,.,CASSQFGEKLFF,TGTGCCAGCAGCCAATTTGGCGAAAAACTGTTTTTT
TRBV6-6,TRBJ1-2,.,.,CASSYTVEGGGYTF,TGTGCCAGCAGTTACACGGTGGAGGGGGGCGGCTACACCTTC
TRBV2,TRBJ1-1,many,.,CASSMGVSTEAFF,TGTGCCAGCAGCATGGGGGTTAGCACTGAAGCTTTCTTT
TRBV5-5,TRBJ2-7,few,.,CASSFGLGEQYF,TGTGCCAGCAGCTTTGGCCTGGGCGAGCAGTACTTC
TRBV18,TRBJ2-7,.,.,CASSPGTGYEQYF,TGTGCCAGCTCACCAGGAACGGGCTACGAGCAGTACTTC
TRBV7-9,TRBJ2-5,few,TRBD2,CASSWTSQETQYF,TGTGCCAGCAGCTGGACTAGCCAAGAGACCCAGTACTTC
TRBV11-2,TRBJ1-1,.,.,CASSLSQGYTEAFF,TGTGCCAGCAGCTTATCTCAGGGTTACACTGAAGCTTTCTTT
TRBV19,TRBJ2-1,many,.,CASSIQERSYNEQFF,TGTGCCAGTAGTATACAAGAGAGGTCCTACAATGAGCAGTTCTTC
TRBV4-2,TRBJ1-4,few,.,CASSQDLAGDGEKLFF,TGTGCCAGCAGCCAAGATCTTGCAGGGGACGGGGAAAAACTGTTTTTT
TRBV18,TRBJ2-7,few,.,CASSPHRDSYEQYF,TGTGCCAGCTCACCACACAGGGACTCCTACGAGCAGTACTTC
TRBV7-9,TRBJ2-1,few,.,CASAPRGTSFEQFF,TGTGCCAGCGCGCCCAGGGGGACTAGTTTTGAGCAGTTCTTC
TRBV7-2,TRBJ1-6,.,.,CASSLPGPNSPLHF,TGTGCCAGCAGCTTACCGGGCCCTAATTCACCCCTCCACTTT
TRBV5-6,TRBJ2-3,few,.,CASSLPGLSTDTQYF,TGTGCCAGCAGCTTGCCGGGCCTGAGCACAGATACGCAGTATTTT
TRBV6-6,TRBJ2-3,few,.,CASSYSLVGGTDTQYF,TGTGCCAGCAGTTATAGTTTAGTGGGGGGCACAGATACGCAGTATTTT
TRBV21-1,TRBJ2-3,few,.,CASSLQVAGSGTDTQYF,TGTGCCAGCAGCCTACAGGTAGCGGGATCTGGCACAGATACGCAGTATTTT
TRBV7-2,TRBJ2-5,.,TRBD1,CASSSRQGMETQYF,TGTGCCAGCAGCTCCCGACAGGGTATGGAGACCCAGTACTTC
TRBV5-5,TRBJ1-2,.,TRBD1,CASSYASGTGSYGYTF,TGTGCCAGCAGCTACGCCTCCGGGACAGGGAGCTATGGCTACACCTTC
TRBV28,TRBJ1-2,few,TRBD1,CASSLTPGTGRPSLYGYTF,TGTGCCAGCAGTCTTACACCCGGGACAGGGCGGCCTTCCCTCTATGGCTACACCTTC
TRBV9,TRBJ1-1,.,TRBD1,CASSGDRGRTEAFF,TGTGCCAGCAGCGGGGACAGGGGAAGGACTGAAGCTTTCTTT
TRBV14,TRBJ1-3,few,TRBD1,CASSHDRGGGNTIYF,TGTGCCAGCAGCCACGACAGGGGAGGAGGAAACACCATATATTTT
TRBV11-2,TRBJ2-7,few,.,CASSSSGPYEQYF,TGTGCCAGCAGCTCGTCGGGTCCCTACGAGCAGTACTTC
TRBV10-1,TRBJ1-2,.,TRBD1,CASDRGLRGYTF,TGCGCCAGTGACAGGGGGCTGAGAGGCTACACCTTC
TRBV5-1,TRBJ1-5,few,TRBD1,CASSFPGQGDNQPQHF,TGCGCCAGCAGCTTCCCGGGACAGGGTGACAATCAGCCCCAGCATTTT
TRBV11-3,TRBJ2-1,.,.,CAAQEDEYNEQFF,TGTGCCGCCCAGGAGGATGAATACAATGAGCAGTTCTTC
TRBV7-8,TRBJ2-3,.,TRBD2,CASSPPGLAGTDTQYF,TGTGCCAGCAGCCCCCCGGGACTAGCGGGCACAGATACGCAGTATTTT
TRBV9,TRBJ1-3,.,.,CASSVGGASGNTIYF,TGTGCCAGCAGCGTTGGGGGCGCATCTGGAAACACCATATATTTT
TRBV15,TRBJ2-1,.,.,CATSGMGGTYNEQFF,TGTGCCACCAGCGGAATGGGGGGTACCTACAATGAGCAGTTCTTC
TRBV4-1,TRBJ2-1,few,.,CASSQDLKEGPGEFF,TGCGCCAGCAGCCAAGATCTTAAAGAGGGACCCGGTGAGTTCTTC
TRBV11-2,TRBJ2-1,.,.,CASSSWTHGEQFF,TGTGCCAGCAGCTCCTGGACCCACGGTGAGCAGTTCTTC
TRBV10-3,TRBJ2-7,few,.,CATGRDRSYEQYF,TGTGCCACGGGGCGGGATCGCTCCTACGAGCAGTACTTC
TRBV20-1,TRBJ1-1,few,.,CSALTFNAAFF,TGCAGTGCCCTAACTTTTAATGCAGCTTTCTTT